The 24 T cell receptor beta chains below were found in one sample sequenced in a study of CD8+ T cells in alopecia areata. Cutaneous lymph nodes were pooled and cells sorted by CD4, CD8alpha, NKG2D, NKG2ACE and more. RNA extraction was followed by reverse transcription into cDNA, which acted as the sequencing template. TCRdb's copy holds only in-frame clones and misses some; the assay was immunoSEQ multiplex PCR. Recorded here are about 300,000 clones, with no singletons, and the ten leading clones hold 0.9% to 1.5%. Sequenced input: CD4+ T cells sorted from a lymph node. These receptors were taken from a C3H/HeJ mouse with alopecia areata. MHC haplotype of the strain: H2-k.

This clone showed up just a few times. Mouse gene names apply. The observed sequence ends 4 residues before the CDR3 terminus, with the missing tail filled in from the germline J gene. The rearrangement uses TRBV13-3 and TRBJ2-7; maybe TRBD2 (7 bases). Germline V lookup: CDR1 NNHDY, CDR2 SYVADS. The CDR3 is 14 residues long. The V and J ends lost 1 base and 3 bases respectively, with 11 bases between them. The CDR3: CASSDRGAVYEQYF. Partial CDR3 DNA: TGTGCCAGCAGTGATCGGGGGGCGGTCTAT.

As for this clone: All gene names here are mouse names. Here the CDR3 reads CTCSAPWDSPLYF. The sequenced CDR3 bases are TGCACCTGCAGTGCGCCCTGGGATTCGCCC. The V and J genes are TRBV1 and TRBJ1-6, with D uncertain. The read comes to an end 3 residues before the CDR3 does, leaving the germline J gene to fill in the end. TRBJ1-6 is reported as an ORF; its role is uncertain. In germline, CDR1 is NSQYPW, CDR2 LRSPGD (reference sequence). CDR3 length equals 13 residues. The V end lost 3 bases, the J end lost 8 bases, and 8 bases lay between the germline ends.

To note about this clone: Genes and germline come from the mouse. The read ends 4 residues shy of where the CDR3 ends; the end is completed using the germline J gene. The chain couples TRBV17 to TRBJ2-4; possibly TRBD2 for D (6 bases). The CDR3 spans 14 residues. Germline-derived CDR1 and CDR2 are MNHDT and YYDKIL. V was shortened by 4 bases and J by 0 bases, with 8 bases between the two germline ends. The CDR3 region is CASSNTGSQNTLYF. CDR3 bases read: TGTGCTAGCAGTAATACTGGGAGTCAAAAC.

There are a few counts of this clone. The gene names given are mouse names. The read ends 4 residues shy of where the CDR3 ends; the end is completed using the germline J gene. The chain is built from TRBV13-3 and TRBJ2-1, with a tentative D call TRBD2 (6 bases). The V end was cut by 5 bases, the J end by 0 bases, with 9 bases between. The V gene's germline CDR1 is NNHDY and CDR2 SYVADS. This CDR3 has 14 amino acids. CDR3 DNA (partial): TGTGCCAGCAGGGAACTGGGTAACTATGCT. Its translation: CASRELGNYA. The whole CDR3 is CASRELGNYAEQFF.

In this sample, this clone turned up a few times. Genes and germline come from the mouse. From the germline J gene comes the end of the CDR3, since the read stops 4 residues before it. The sample has other DNA sequences that encode this CDR3 too. The rearrangement uses TRBV13-1 and TRBJ2-1; the match to TRBD2 covers 12 bases. V lost 2 bases and J lost 1; bases outside the gene matches: 1. The CDR3 loop spans 16 amino acids. Germline values: CDR1 NSHNY, CDR2 SYGAGN. Incomplete CDR3 DNA: TGTGCCAGCAGTGAGGACTGGGGGGGGAACTATGCT. Its translation is CASSEDWGGNYA. The CDR3, in full, reads CASSEDWGGNYAEQFF.

On this clone itself: Genes and germline are mouse. Read coverage stops 4 residues before the CDR3 terminus; the germline J gene supplies the remainder. The chain uses TRBV13-2 and TRBJ1-1; D possibly corresponds to TRBD1 (6 bases). This CDR3 has 11 residues. Germline CDR1 and CDR2: NNHNN and SYGAGS (reference sequence). The sequenced part of the CDR3 DNA is TGTGCCAGCGGGTGGGACATA. The encoded protein is CASGWDI. The CDR3 as a whole reads CASGWDIEVFF.

This clone has more than one count but fewer than ten. Genes here carry mouse names. Other DNA sequences in this specimen translate into the identical CDR3. CDR3 protein: CTCSATGEDTQYF. The part of the CDR3 DNA that was read is TGCACCTGCAGTGCAACTGGGGAAGAC. The genes are TRBV1 and TRBJ2-5; 7 positions agree with TRBD2. Read data end 4 residues before the CDR3 end; the end is taken from the germline J gene. The CDR3 is made up of 13 amino acids. From germline, CDR1 is NSQYPW and CDR2 LRSPGD (reference sequence). Filled out from reference TRBV1 and TRBJ2-5, the complete variable domain reads VTLLEQNPRWRLVPRGQAVNLRCILKNSQYPWMSWYQQDLQKQLQWLFTLRSPGDKEVKSLPGADYLATRVTDTELRLQVANMSQGRTLYCTCSATGEDTQYFGPGTRLLVL.

A few counts support this clone. The listed genes are named as in mouse. Other DNA sequences in the same sample also yield this CDR3. The DNA read from the CDR3 is TGTGCCAGCAGTATTCTGGGGAACTATGCT. This sequence encodes CASSILGNYA. The whole CDR3 sequence is CASSILGNYAEQFF. The chain carries TRBV19 and TRBJ2-1; D may be TRBD2 (6 bases). The read ends 4 residues before the CDR3 terminus; that terminus is restored from the germline J gene. CDR1 is FNHDT, CDR2 SITEND, per germline (reference sequence). Between the trimmed V and J ends, which lost 2 bases and 1 base, there was a span of 7 bases. The CDR3 totals 14 residues.

Comments on this clone: The listed genes are named as in mouse. At the DNA level, this CDR3 is encoded by other sequences in the same sample as well. The CDR3 sequence is CASRTGTGGYAEQFF. The covered CDR3 bases are TGTGCCAGCAGAACCGGGACTGGGGGGTATGCT. This sequence joins TRBV19 and TRBJ2-1; 12 bases align to TRBD2. The CDR3 is cut off 4 residues early in the read; its end comes from the germline J gene. This CDR3 has 15 amino acids. The V gene end was trimmed by 5 bases and the J gene end by 4 bases; junction bases not matched to a gene: 4. Germline assignment: CDR1 FNHDT and CDR2 SITEND (reference sequence).

This clone occurred a few times. Gene and germline names: mouse. The CDR3 goes on 4 residues after the read ends, and that part is filled in from the germline J gene. The rearrangement links TRBV1 to TRBJ1-2; 8 positions match TRBD1. The length of the CDR3 is 17 residues. CDR1 is NSQYPW, CDR2 LRSPGD, per germline (reference sequence). J lost 0 bases, V lost 0 bases, and 6 bases had no gene match. The CDR3 bases that were read are TGCACCTGCAGTGCAGATCTCCGACAGGGGACAAACTCC. Its protein is CTCSADLRQGTNS. The CDR3 reads in full as CTCSADLRQGTNSDYTF.

This clone was counted a few times. The genes are named according to mouse. The read ends 4 residues early relative to the CDR3; the germline J gene fills the gap. This sequence joins TRBV13-3 and TRBJ2-4; no firm D call. The V gene lost 0 bases and the J gene lost 2 bases, with 7 bases spanning the gap. Germline values: CDR1 NNHDY, CDR2 SYVADS. This CDR3 has 14 residues. CDR3 DNA, as far as it was read: TGTGCCAGCAGTGATGTTAACAATCAAAAC. It yields the protein CASSDVNNQN. The CDR3 in its entirety is CASSDVNNQNTLYF. The full variable domain, in which reference TRBV13-3 and TRBJ2-4 provide the parts outside the CDR3, is EAAVTQSPRSKVAVTGGKVTLSCHQTNNHDYMYWYRQDTGHGLRLIHYSYVADSTEKGDIPDGYKASRPSQENFSLILELASLSQTAVYFCASSDVNNQNTLYFGAGTRLSVL.

Turning to this clone: Gene names refer to mouse genes. The read finishes 4 residues shy of the CDR3 end, and the germline J gene is used to complete it. This chain uses TRBV19 with TRBJ1-2; 12 bases are a match to TRBD1. CDR1 and CDR2 (germline): FNHDT, SITEND (reference sequence). The CDR3 is made up of 15 amino acids. The CDR3 loop reads CASSPPGQGAPDYTF. The part of the CDR3 DNA that was read is TGTGCCAGCAGCCCTCCGGGACAGGGGGCCCCC.

This clone has a handful of counts. Germline and genes: mouse. The read terminates 4 residues before the CDR3 end, so the remaining end is supplied by the germline J gene. The sample contains more than one DNA sequence encoding this CDR3. The chain is built from TRBV5 and TRBJ1-2; weak D call: TRBD1 (6 bases). The CDR3 spans 15 residues. CDR1 and CDR2 from the germline V gene are LGHNA and YNLKQL (reference sequence). The V and J ends lost 3 bases and 0 bases respectively, with 11 bases between them. The CDR3: CASSQTGTSNSDYTF. The covered CDR3 bases are TGTGCCAGCAGCCAGACCGGGACATCAAACTCC.

This clone was counted only a few times. Mouse names are used for the genes. The read falls 4 residues short of the CDR3 end, and the missing part is taken from the germline J gene. The chain is built from TRBV4 and TRBJ2-5; perhaps TRBD1 as D (6 bases). V shed 5 bases and J shed 0 bases, with 9 bases lying between them. The CDR3 is 14 amino acids. Germline assignment: CDR1 LGHDT and CDR2 YNNKQL (reference sequence). CDR3 protein: CASSRQVNQDTQYF. Partial CDR3 DNA: TGTGCCAGCAGCCGACAGGTTAACCAAGAC.

Details on this clone: The gene names given are mouse names. Read data end 4 residues before the CDR3 end; the end is taken from the germline J gene. The chain has TRBV13-3 and TRBJ2-3; a weak D match, TRBD1 (6 bases). V was clipped by 3 bases and J by 4 bases, with 12 bases between them. This CDR3 is 14 amino acids long. Germline CDR1 NNHDY, CDR2 SYVADS. CDR3 DNA, as far as it was read: TGTGCCAGCAGTGCCGCAGGGGACACAGAA. Translating it yields CASSAAGDTE. The CDR3 in its entirety is CASSAAGDTETLYF.

This clone was recorded a few times. Mouse gene names apply. Partial CDR3 DNA: TGCACCTGCATGCAGAGAAACACCGGG. It translates to CTCMQRNTG. The whole CDR3 region reads CTCMQRNTGQLYF. The chain has TRBV1 and TRBJ2-2; D ambiguous. Read coverage stops 4 residues before the CDR3 terminus; the germline J gene supplies the remainder. Germline assignment: CDR1 NSQYPW and CDR2 LRSPGD (reference sequence). CDR3 length: 13 amino acids. The ends were cut back, 7 bases at V and 1 base at J, with 7 bases in the middle.

This clone was recorded a few times. The genes are named according to mouse. The DNA ends 4 residues before the CDR3 does, and the rest of the CDR3 is filled in from the germline J gene. The sample has other DNA sequences that encode this CDR3 too. This chain links TRBV5 with TRBJ2-1, with 9 bases matching TRBD2. The germline V gene encodes CDR1 LGHNA and CDR2 YNLKQL (reference sequence). The CDR3 length is 15 residues. With V trimmed by 2 bases and J by 3 bases, 2 bases remained unmatched. CDR3 bases read: TGTGCCAGCAGCCAACAGACTGGGGGCTATGCT. Protein: CASSQQTGGYA. The CDR3, in full, reads CASSQQTGGYAEQFF.

Details on this clone: Gene labels here are mouse ones. The sequence runs out 4 residues before the end of the CDR3; the remainder is reconstructed from the germline J gene. This sequence joins TRBV13-1 and TRBJ2-5; 7 bases are shared with TRBD2. The CDR3 totals 14 residues. In germline, CDR1 is NSHNY, CDR2 SYGAGN. CDR3 sequence reads: CASSDSTGRDTQYF. CDR3 DNA, as far as it was read: TGTGCCAGCAGTGATTCGACTGGGCGAGAC.

This clone has only a few counts. The genes and germline here are from mouse. The read falls 4 residues short of the CDR3 end, and the missing part is taken from the germline J gene. This chain uses TRBV13-1 with TRBJ2-3, with 7 bases that match TRBD1. Per the germline V gene, CDR1 is NSHNY and CDR2 is SYGAGN. Trimming cost V 2 bases and J 0 bases; bases outside gene matches: 6. The CDR3 is made up of 16 amino acids. The sequenced CDR3 bases are TGTGCCAGCAGTGAACAGGGGAGGATTAGTGCAGAA. It encodes CASSEQGRISAE. The whole CDR3 sequence is CASSEQGRISAETLYF.

As regards this clone: The germline and genes are mouse ones. The read falls 4 residues short of the CDR3 end, and the missing part is taken from the germline J gene. This chain connects TRBV31 to TRBJ2-2; 12 bases agree with TRBD2. Trimming took 0 bases from V and 4 from J; bases not matched to a gene: 3. The germline CDR1 and CDR2 sequences are GKSSPN and SITVG. The CDR3 contains 16 residues. The chain's CDR3 is CAWSLGLGGITGQLYF. The CDR3 DNA, read in part, is TGTGCCTGGAGTCTAGGACTGGGGGGGATCACCGGG.

Details on this clone: Gene and germline names: mouse. The observed sequence ends 4 residues before the CDR3 terminus, with the missing tail filled in from the germline J gene. The genes are TRBV29 and TRBJ2-2, with a tentative D call TRBD1 (5 bases). V was pared by 4 bases and J by 1 base, with 7 bases between. The length of the CDR3 is 14 residues. Looked up from germline, CDR1 is MSHET and CDR2 is SYDVDS. The covered CDR3 bases are TGTGCTAGCAGTTCAAGGGGAAACACCGGG. Protein sequence: CASSSRGNTG. The full CDR3 protein reads CASSSRGNTGQLYF.

This clone was picked up many times. Gene names are the mouse ones. Coverage ceases 4 residues before the CDR3 finishes, and the germline J gene fills in the end. In the same sample, other DNA sequences code for this CDR3. The V gene is TRBV5, the J gene TRBJ2-3; 7 bases align to TRBD1. The trim removed 3 bases at V and 0 bases at J, leaving 3 bases unmatched. The CDR3 consists of 15 residues. CDR1 and CDR2 (germline): LGHNA, YNLKQL (reference sequence). CDR3 protein: CASSQGQTSAETLYF. CDR3 bases read: TGTGCCAGCAGCCAGGGACAGACTAGTGCAGAA.

Of note for this clone: Gene labels here are mouse ones. The sequence runs out 4 residues before the end of the CDR3; the remainder is reconstructed from the germline J gene. The chain links TRBV13-3 to TRBJ2-3; 12 bases match TRBD2. This CDR3 spans 16 amino acids. Germline V lookup: CDR1 NNHDY, CDR2 SYVADS. J lost 2 bases, V lost 4 bases, and 5 bases had no gene match. The CDR3: CASSPGTGGTAETLYF. The sequenced CDR3 bases are TGTGCCAGCAGTCCCGGGACTGGGGGGACTGCAGAA.

This clone has ten or more counts. Gene labels here are mouse ones. This CDR3 is also generated by other DNA sequences in the sample. The chain's CDR3 is CTCSADLGGQDTQYF. Incomplete CDR3 DNA: TGCACCTGCAGTGCAGATTTGGGGGGCCAAGAC. The chain has TRBV1 and TRBJ2-5; 7 positions match TRBD2. The read terminates 4 residues before the CDR3 end, so the remaining end is supplied by the germline J gene. The CDR3 totals 15 residues. Germline assignment: CDR1 NSQYPW and CDR2 LRSPGD (reference sequence). V lost 0 bases, J lost 2 bases, and 2 bases stayed unmatched.